The 20 T cell receptor beta chains below were found in one sample sequenced in a study of identical twins. TCRdb reanalysed the 5' RACE reads using MiXCR and keeps one entry per CDR3 protein. The sample has about 920,000 distinct CDR3 sequences; roughly 12% are singletons. These data were also filed under a second study, of yellow fever vaccine responses in identical twins.

Input material: PBMCs. These receptors all come from a woman aged 18-35 years in good health.

This clonotype has a handful of counts. The chain joins TRBV5-1 to TRBJ2-3, with 8 bases that match TRBD2. The CDR3 has 15 residues. Germline lookup yields CDR1 SGHRS and CDR2 YFSETQ. Trimming removed 0 bases from V and 8 bases from J; junction bases left unmatched: 8. This CDR3 reads CASSLDLAGLGTQYF. CDR3 DNA sequence: TGCGCCAGCAGCTTGGATCTAGCGGGCCTGGGTACGCAGTATTTT.

This clonotype was seen a few times. The rearrangement joins TRBV12-3 or TRBV12-4 to TRBJ2-1, with 8 bases identical to TRBD2. The CDR3 has 14 amino acids. V trimming: 5 bases; J trimming: 2 bases; junction bases outside the gene matches: 2. In DNA, the CDR3 is TGTGCCAGCAGTAAACTAGCGGCCTACAATGAGCAGTTCTTC. Translating gives CASSKLAAYNEQFF.

The chain couples TRBV6-1 to TRBJ2-2; 7 bases are a match to TRBD2. Germline CDR1 reads MNHNS; CDR2 reads SASEGT. The CDR3 has 15 residues. V lost 6 bases to trimming and J lost 5 bases; unmatched junction nucleotides: 9. Written as DNA, the CDR3 is TGTGCCAGCAGGTTCCGGTCACTAGCGACCGGGGAGCTGTTTTTT. Protein sequence: CASRFRSLATGELFF.

The chain is built from TRBV7-9 and TRBJ1-1, with D unclear. V shed 11 bases and J shed 6 bases, with 7 bases lying between them. Germline assignment: CDR1 SEHNR and CDR2 FQNEAQ (reference sequence). The CDR3 extends over 9 amino acids. The CDR3 protein is CAPGPEAFF. CDR3 coding DNA: TGTGCCCCTGGCCCTGAAGCTTTCTTT. The full variable domain, rest sourced from reference TRBV7-9 and TRBJ1-1, is DTGVSQNPRHKITKRGQNVTFRCDPISEHNRLYWYRQTLGQGPEFLTYFQNEAQLEKSRLLSDRFSAERPKGSFSTLEIQRTEQGDSAMYLCAPGPEAFFGQGTRLTVV.

The chain employs TRBV7-8 and TRBJ2-2, with D possibly matching TRBD2 (7 bases). Germline CDR1 reads SGHVS; CDR2 reads FQNEAQ. The V and J ends lost 7 bases and 5 bases respectively, with 17 bases between them. The CDR3 sequence is 15 residues long. CDR3 in DNA: TGTGCCAGCACCAAAGGGGGGGGAGCGACCGGGGAGCTGTTTTTT. This encodes CASTKGGGATGELFF.

The genes are TRBV18 and TRBJ1-1, with a weak D call TRBD1 (5 bases). With 0 bases removed from V and 5 bases from J, the gap between germline ends came to 10 bases. CDR1 is KGHSH and CDR2 is LQKENI in the germline V gene. The CDR3 consists of 14 residues. The DNA of the CDR3 is TGTGCCAGCTCACCACCGGCCCGGGGGACTGAAGCTTTCTTT. Its protein is CASSPPARGTEAFF.

This rearrangement joins TRBV6-1 to TRBJ2-3, with unresolved D. This CDR3 has 14 amino acids. Germline CDR1 MNHNS, CDR2 SASEGT. V was clipped by 7 bases and J by 1 base, with 12 bases between them. CDR3 in amino acids: CASTPWLRTDTQYF. Written as DNA, the CDR3 is TGTGCCAGCACCCCTTGGCTTCGCACAGATACGCAGTATTTT.

This sequence joins TRBV7-9 and TRBJ2-2; a weak D match, TRBD2 (5 bases). In germline, CDR1 is SEHNR, CDR2 FQNEAQ (reference sequence). V lost 3 bases and J 0 bases, leaving 11 bases between the germline ends. CDR3 length: 16 residues. For the CDR3, the DNA is TGTGCCAGCAGCTTCCAGCGGTCCGCGAACACCGGGGAGCTGTTTTTT. The encoded protein is CASSFQRSANTGELFF.

The V call is TRBV27, the J call TRBJ2-7; D unclear. V was clipped by 3 bases and J by 3 bases, with 9 bases between them. The CDR3 length is 13 residues. Germline CDR1 MNHEY, CDR2 SMNVEV (reference sequence). DNA of the CDR3: TGTGCCAGCAGTTTTTCTGGGTTCTACGAGCAGTACTTC. It codes for CASSFSGFYEQYF.

This sequence joins TRBV12-3 or TRBV12-4 and TRBJ1-6, with a tentative D call TRBD1 (6 bases). With 6 bases removed from V and 10 bases from J, the gap between germline ends came to 13 bases. The CDR3 length is 13 residues. CDR3 residues: CASRGGGSSPLHF. The CDR3 coding sequence is TGTGCCAGCAGGGGCGGGGGCAGCTCACCCCTCCACTTT.

The chain links TRBV13 to TRBJ2-5, with D unclear. From germline, CDR1 is PRHDT and CDR2 FYEKMQ (reference sequence). V lost 2 bases, J lost 1 base, and 8 bases lay in between. CDR3 length: 14 residues. The CDR3 DNA reads as TGTGCCAGCAGCTTATCGCAGTCCCAAGAGACCCAGTACTTC. This translates into CASSLSQSQETQYF.

This clonotype was seen more than once but under ten times. The chain has TRBV11-3 and TRBJ2-2; 13 nucleotides line up with TRBD2. The J segment lost 6 bases and the V segment lost 5 bases, leaving 3 bases of the junction unmatched. The CDR3 loop spans 15 amino acids. Germline CDR1 reads SGHNT; CDR2 reads YENEEA. The CDR3 protein is CASSRTSGGSGELFF. In nucleotides, the CDR3 is TGTGCCAGCAGCAGGACTAGCGGGGGTTCCGGGGAGCTGTTTTTT.

This clonotype was counted between two and nine times. The V and J genes are TRBV10-3 and TRBJ1-2, with D hard to call. Germline-derived CDR1 and CDR2 are ENHRY and SYGVKD. The V end was cut by 0 bases, the J end by 2 bases, with 4 bases between. There are 13 residues in the CDR3. DNA of the CDR3: TGTGCCATCAGTGAGTCGCAGAACTATGGCTACACCTTC. Protein: CAISESQNYGYTF.

The V gene is TRBV3-1, the J gene TRBJ2-3; TRBD2 matches at 12 bases. The CDR3 has 16 amino acids. The trim removed 1 base at V and 6 bases at J, leaving 5 bases unmatched. CDR1 is LGHDT and CDR2 is YNNKEL in the germline V gene (reference sequence). CDR3 DNA: TGTGCCAGCAGCCAAGCCGGACTAGCGGGGAGGGATACGCAGTATTTT. It codes for CASSQAGLAGRDTQYF.

This clonotype turned up a few times. The rearrangement links TRBV7-7 to TRBJ2-2; 10 bases align to TRBD1. The germline V gene has CDR1 SSHAT and CDR2 FNYEAQ (reference sequence). Losses at the gene ends were 5 bases for V and 4 bases for J; bases not matched to a gene: 7. The CDR3 length is 16 residues. The DNA of the CDR3 is TGTGCCAGCAGCCCAGGGACAGGGGCAGGCACCGGGGAGCTGTTTTTT. This gives the protein CASSPGTGAGTGELFF.

The DNA for the CDR3 is TGCAGTGCTATCACATCGGGACTAGCCGTATACGAGCAGTACTTC. It is translated as CSAITSGLAVYEQYF. The chain recombines TRBV20-1 with TRBJ2-7, with TRBD2 identical over 9 bases. CDR3 length: 15 amino acids. V lost 4 bases and J lost 4; bases outside the gene matches: 11. Germline-derived CDR1 and CDR2 are DFQATT and SNEGSKA (reference sequence).

A few counts support this clonotype. The genes are TRBV7-2 and TRBJ2-6; TRBD1 might be the D (5 bases). This CDR3 spans 17 amino acids. Trimming took off 5 bases at V and 1 base at J, with 15 bases between the two ends. CDR1 SGHTA and CDR2 FQGNSA come from the germline V gene. CDR3 amino acids: CASSIQGLLSGANVLTF. CDR3 sequence (DNA): TGTGCCAGCAGCATTCAGGGTCTACTTTCTGGGGCCAACGTCCTGACTTTC.

Details on this clonotype: Lacking the conserved final phenylalanine or tryptophan, this CDR3 likely reflects a read error. The genes are TRBV12-3 or TRBV12-4 and TRBJ2-1; 7 bases fit TRBD2. CDR3 length: 16 amino acids. Germline trimming cut 5 bases from V and 0 bases from J; bases unmatched to any gene: 7. The CDR3 DNA reads as TGTGCCAGCAGTGGGAGCGGCGGGAGCTCCTACAATGAGCAGTTCCTC. This codes for CASSGSGGSSYNEQFL.

This clonotype was counted a few times. The chain carries TRBV9 and TRBJ2-1; D uncertain. This CDR3 comprises 14 residues. V was shortened by 4 bases and J by 4 bases, with 12 bases between the two germline ends. Germline CDR1 and CDR2: SGDLS and YYNGEE. In DNA form, the CDR3 reads TGTGCCAGCAGCCCCAGGCTGGGTTACAATGAGCAGTTCTTC. It codes for CASSPRLGYNEQFF.

This chain connects TRBV6-2 or TRBV6-3 to TRBJ2-1, with 8 bases matching TRBD2. The CDR3 is made up of 15 amino acids. Trimming took 4 bases from V and 2 from J; bases not matched to a gene: 4. The germline CDR1 and CDR2 sequences are MNHEY and SVGEGT. CDR3 DNA: TGTGCCAGCAGTTGGGGCGGGGGGCCCTACAATGAGCAGTTCTTC. Protein product: CASSWGGGPYNEQFF.